The rows below give T cell receptor beta chains drawn from one sample of a study of beta chain features in type 1 diabetes. The assay was immunoSEQ multiplex PCR, and TCRdb's table has in-frame clones only and misses some. The data show about 290,000 clones, with about 7.8% seen just once and 0.9% to 1.2% held by the top ten. The specimen sequenced was central memory CD4+ T cells from blood. These receptors were taken from a woman aged 18-30 years in good health. Both conserved end residues are part of each CDR3. Fields, in order: D gene, V gene, J gene, CDR3 protein. A D gene is named only where the DNA matches it firmly.

D: -
V: TRBV5-1
J: TRBJ1-6
CDR3: CASSDVDNSPLHF

D: -
V: TRBV25-1
J: TRBJ1-3
CDR3: CASKDRGAGNTIYF

D: -
V: TRBV9
J: TRBJ2-5
CDR3: CASSPPRSQETQYF

D: -
V: TRBV10-3
J: TRBJ1-5
CDR3: CAISEDNTGFDQPQHF

D: -
V: TRBV7-3
J: TRBJ2-7
CDR3: CASSYNRGGEQYF

D: TRBD2
V: TRBV5-1
J: TRBJ2-1
CDR3: CASSLGLAGVNEQFF

D: -
V: TRBV9
J: TRBJ2-3
CDR3: CASSPREGAAIRDTQYF

D: TRBD1
V: TRBV9
J: TRBJ2-3
CDR3: CASSVTGEDTQYF

D: -
V: TRBV27
J: TRBJ2-1
CDR3: CASHDLGGLVNEQFF

D: -
V: TRBV18
J: TRBJ2-7
CDR3: CASSPQTENEQYF

D: -
V: TRBV11-1
J: TRBJ2-3
CDR3: CASNLGAGMIDTQYF

D: -
V: TRBV29-1
J: TRBJ1-2
CDR3: CSARTSSYTF

D: -
V: TRBV2
J: TRBJ1-1
CDR3: CASRVGSNTEAFF

D: -
V: TRBV5-1
J: TRBJ2-1
CDR3: CASSLVAGQGEQFF

D: -
V: TRBV28
J: TRBJ2-3
CDR3: CASSATGLGTDTQYF

D: -
V: TRBV7-3
J: TRBJ2-1
CDR3: CASSLRPGYNEQFF

D: -
V: TRBV5-1
J: TRBJ2-4
CDR3: CASSLDPGLAKNIQYF

D: TRBD2
V: TRBV4-3
J: TRBJ2-3
CDR3: CASSRSGIPTDTQYF

D: TRBD2
V: TRBV15
J: TRBJ2-5
CDR3: CATSRGSGSQQETQYF

D: -
V: TRBV7-8
J: TRBJ2-5
CDR3: CASSSLQGLGGRTQYF

D: TRBD1
V: TRBV7-9
J: TRBJ2-1
CDR3: CASSSRTGVNEQFF

D: TRBD1
V: TRBV19
J: TRBJ1-2
CDR3: CASSLQGQANYGYTF

D: TRBD1
V: TRBV5-1
J: TRBJ2-1
CDR3: CASSTQGASYNEQFF

D: -
V: TRBV19
J: TRBJ2-7
CDR3: CASSIESRHEQYF

D: -
V: TRBV30
J: TRBJ1-2
CDR3: CAWSVRTTYYGYTF